The 4 T cell receptor beta chains below were found in one sample sequenced in a study of blood T cells in healthy people across ages. Sample-barcoded 5' priming and a J-beta primer mix drove a second PCR of roughly 6 to 12 cycles. Each CDR3 protein is one row after TCRdb ran MiXCR on the 5' RACE reads. The data hold 650,000 to 900,000 distinct CDR3 sequences, with around 68% observed a single time. Material: blood. These receptors originate from a man aged 25-40 years in good health.

This sequence joins TRBV12-3 or TRBV12-4 and TRBJ2-1; the D gene is possibly TRBD2 (6 bases). The V and J ends lost 7 bases and 0 bases respectively, with 25 bases between them. CDR3 length: 19 residues. The CDR3 DNA follows: TGTGCCAGCATCAAGACGGGCGGGGCTAGCCCTAGCTCCTACAATGAGCAGTTCTTC. Translating it yields CASIKTGGASPSSYNEQFF.

The chain recombines TRBV6-5 with TRBJ1-4; 10 bases align to TRBD1. The ends lost 0 bases at V and 8 bases at J; junction bases unmatched: 6. The CDR3 contains 16 residues. Germline-derived CDR1 and CDR2 are MNHEY and SVGAGI. CDR3 bases: TGTGCCAGCAGTTACTCGAAGGGACAGGGGACCGAAAAACTGTTTTTT. As protein: CASSYSKGQGTEKLFF.

V and J are TRBV20-1 and TRBJ1-2; TRBD1 matches 10 bases. V lost 3 bases, J lost 4 bases, and 8 bases stayed unmatched. This CDR3 is built from 15 residues. CDR1 is DFQATT, CDR2 SNEGSKA, per germline (reference sequence). CDR3 DNA: TGCAGTGCTAGGAATTGGGACAGGGGAACCTATGGCTACACCTTC. Translated, it gives CSARNWDRGTYGYTF.

To note about this clonotype: At one boundary the junction diverges from the germline segment, which might be a read error. The V and J genes are TRBV6-2 or TRBV6-3 and TRBJ2-5; 10 bases agree with TRBD1. Germline values: CDR1 MNHEY, CDR2 SVGEGT. The length of the CDR3 is 15 residues. The CDR3 bases are TGTGCCCGCAGCTGGGACAGGGGTCACCAAGAGACCCAGTACTTC. Encoded protein: CARSWDRGHQETQYF.